Below are 12 T cell receptor beta chains sequenced from a single sample in a study of T cells in localized non-small cell lung cancer. TCRdb's table, derived via immunoSEQ multiplex PCR, lists solely in-frame clones and lacks some. The data show about 1,500 clones, with 29% seen just once and around an eighth held by the top ten. This specimen consisted of normal lung tissue next to the tumor, obtained before any cancer treatment. These receptors were taken from a man between 40 and 70 years old with stage I lung adenocarcinoma.

This clone qualifies as medium-sized. V is TRBV11-3 and J is TRBJ2-5, with 8 bases fitting TRBD2. Germline CDR1 and CDR2: SGHNT and YENEEA. J lost 5 bases, V lost 3 bases, and 5 bases had no gene match. This CDR3 is 14 amino acids long. The CDR3 DNA reads as TGTGCCAGCAGCTTGTCCGGGAGGGGGGAGACCCAGTACTTC. Translation gives CASSLSGRGETQYF.

This chain links TRBV19 with TRBJ1-3; D is unresolved. CDR1 is LNHDA, CDR2 SQIVND, per germline (reference sequence). Trimming took 3 bases from V and 0 from J, leaving 6 bases between them. This CDR3 is built from 14 residues. CDR3 DNA: TGTGCCAGTAGTATCTTGGGCTCTGGAAACACCATATATTTT. Amino acids: CASSILGSGNTIYF.

This clone has just one count. The genes are TRBV25-1 and TRBJ1-1, with 9 bases lining up with TRBD1. CDR1 and CDR2 (germline): MGHDK, SYGVNS. J was trimmed by 3 bases and V by 6 bases; bases with no gene match: 5. This CDR3 is 14 amino acids long. The CDR3 spells CASRTGGFYTEAFF. The CDR3 nucleotides are TGTGCCAGCAGGACAGGGGGTTTCTACACTGAAGCTTTCTTT.

V gene TRBV9 combines with J gene TRBJ2-2, with D possibly being TRBD2 (6 bases). The CDR3 length is 15 residues. The germline gives CDR1 SGDLS, CDR2 YYNGEE. Trimming stripped 0 bases from V and 4 bases from J, with 10 bases between. The CDR3 spells CASSVGRAGTGELFF. CDR3 coding DNA: TGTGCCAGCAGCGTAGGGAGGGCAGGCACCGGGGAGCTGTTTTTT.

This clone was seen more than once but under ten times. CDR3 DNA sequence: TGTGCCAGCAGGCCCTCCGGGACCCACCTCCAAGAGACCCAGTACTTC. Protein sequence: CASRPSGTHLQETQYF. The chain combines TRBV28 with TRBJ2-5, with D tentatively TRBD1 or TRBD2 (5 bases each). Germline V gives CDR1 MDHEN, CDR2 SYDVKM. V dropped 6 bases and J dropped 1 base, with 18 bases sitting between them. The CDR3 runs 16 residues.

The chain is built from TRBV9 and TRBJ2-6, with no clear D. The CDR3 covers 14 residues. Per the germline V gene, CDR1 is SGDLS and CDR2 is YYNGEE. Between the trimmed V and J ends, which lost 4 bases and 0 bases, there was a span of 5 bases. The CDR3 reads CASSYTSGANVLTF. The CDR3 bases are TGTGCCAGCAGCTATACCTCTGGGGCCAACGTCCTGACTTTC.

The chain combines TRBV29-1 with TRBJ1-5; 7 nucleotides agree with TRBD1. The CDR3 loop spans 12 amino acids. Per the germline V gene, CDR1 is SQVTM and CDR2 is ANQGSEA. J gave up 3 bases and V 5 bases, and 1 base lay outside the gene matches. CDR3 DNA: TGCAGCGTTACAGGGGACAATCAGCCCCAGCATTTT. It codes for CSVTGDNQPQHF.

A few counts support this clone. The chain carries TRBV9 and TRBJ2-1; 9 bases are a match to TRBD2. The junction had 8 bases not matched to a gene; V was cut back by 5 bases and J by 2 bases. Germline values: CDR1 SGDLS, CDR2 YYNGEE. The CDR3 length is 16 residues. Here the CDR3 reads CASSDRLAVPYNEQFF. The CDR3 bases are TGTGCCAGCAGTGACAGACTAGCGGTCCCCTACAATGAGCAGTTCTTC.

V and J are TRBV6-8 and TRBJ2-3; the match to TRBD1 covers 7 bases. The CDR3 length is 15 residues. Germline loops: CDR1 MNHGY, CDR2 SAAAGT. Trimming at V came to 5 bases and at J to 0 bases, leaving 5 bases not matched to a gene. The CDR3 is CASSATGISTDTQYF. Here the CDR3 DNA reads TGTGCCAGCAGTGCGACAGGGATTAGCACAGATACGCAGTATTTT.

V is TRBV19 and J is TRBJ2-3, with 10 bases fitting TRBD2. V gave up 7 bases and J gave up 0 bases; unmatched junction bases: 1. The CDR3 is 14 residues long. In germline, CDR1 is LNHDA, CDR2 SQIVND (reference sequence). CDR3 nucleotide sequence: TGTGCCAGTAAGACTAGCGGGAGCACAGATACGCAGTATTTT. Its protein product is CASKTSGSTDTQYF.

The chain combines TRBV6-1 with TRBJ2-1, with D unresolved. Trimming took 1 base from V and 4 from J, leaving 5 bases between them. This CDR3 contains 13 residues. Per germline, CDR1 MNHNS and CDR2 SASEGT. CDR3 sequence (DNA): TGTGCCAGCAGTGAAGAGTCGTACAATGAGCAGTTCTTC. Translated: CASSEESYNEQFF.

This chain links TRBV4-1 with TRBJ1-2; 8 bases agree with TRBD1. V dropped 1 base and J dropped 8; count of bases not matched to a gene: 3. CDR3 length equals 13 residues. Germline CDR1 is MGHRA and CDR2 is YSYEKL. The CDR3 is CASSQGQGIGYTF. CDR3 bases: TGCGCCAGCAGCCAAGGACAGGGGATCGGCTACACCTTC.